The clone carrying this T cell receptor (beta chain) ranks as medium-sized. Its antigen is undetermined. TCRdb redid the calling of the 5' RACE reads with MiXCR, one entry per CDR3 protein. The sample yields tens of thousands of distinct CDR3 sequences, about 25% seen once. Study-level results: Tumor memory CD4+ T cell TCR gene usage clustered with blood and lymph node memory CD4+ cells and lymph node naive CD4+ cells. Greatest tumor Treg TCR overlap was with tumor naive CD4+ cells.

The clonotype comes from a female donor with breast cancer. The sample comprised tumor-infiltrating naive CD4+ T cells sorted from the breast tumor. The subset here: naive CD4+ T cells, CD4+CD45RA+CD25-.

CDR3 nucleotide sequence: TGTGCCAGCAGCGTTTGGACAGGGGGGCCGAACACTGAAGCTTTCTTT. Protein sequence: CASSVWTGGPNTEAFF. V usage is TRBV9 and J usage is TRBJ1-1, with 10 bases lining up with TRBD1. V was pared by 2 bases and J by 1 base, with 5 bases of the junction left unmatched. Germline lookup yields CDR1 SGDLS and CDR2 YYNGEE. The CDR3 is 16 residues long.